This TCR beta chain is drawn from a study of blood T cell repertoires in COVID-19. Across the study: The United States, Italy and Spain provided the acute and convalescent COVID-19 samples. T cells, B-cell-depleted T cells, or PBMCs provided the cDNA or gDNA that served as material.

The CDR3 has 15 residues. Per the germline V gene, CDR1 is MNHEY and CDR2 is SVGEGT. The J segment lost 5 bases and the V segment lost 0 bases, leaving 5 bases of the junction unmatched. Authors' processing steps: Amplification from reference gene primers served as the basis for estimated nucleated cell counts. Produced via immunoSEQ multiplex PCR; TCRdb's table is partial and in-frame only. V and J calls and clone size follow that table, whereas D and trimming were derived from the DNA. The profile covers about 70,000 clones, with about four fifths appearing a single time and 25% to 30% taken by the ten largest.

The chain carries TRBV6-2 or TRBV6-3 and TRBJ2-7; TRBD2 agrees at 9 bases. The sample consisted of peripheral blood. This receptor was obtained from an elderly woman with active or convalescent COVID-19. The CDR3 here is CASSYSGGGADEQYF. In nucleotides, the CDR3 is TGTGCCAGCAGTTACTCGGGCGGGGGGGCCGACGAGCAGTACTTC.